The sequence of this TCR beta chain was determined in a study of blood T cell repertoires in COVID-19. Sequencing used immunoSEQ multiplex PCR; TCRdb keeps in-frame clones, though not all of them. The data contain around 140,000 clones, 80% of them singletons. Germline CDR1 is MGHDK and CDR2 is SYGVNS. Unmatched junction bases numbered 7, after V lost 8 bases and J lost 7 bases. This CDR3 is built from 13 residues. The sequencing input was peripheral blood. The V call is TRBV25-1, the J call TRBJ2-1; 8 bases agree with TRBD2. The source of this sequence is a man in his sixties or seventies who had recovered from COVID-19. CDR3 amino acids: CASSKASGNEQFF. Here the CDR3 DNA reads TGTGCCAGCTCCAAGGCTAGCGGGAATGAGCAGTTCTTC.